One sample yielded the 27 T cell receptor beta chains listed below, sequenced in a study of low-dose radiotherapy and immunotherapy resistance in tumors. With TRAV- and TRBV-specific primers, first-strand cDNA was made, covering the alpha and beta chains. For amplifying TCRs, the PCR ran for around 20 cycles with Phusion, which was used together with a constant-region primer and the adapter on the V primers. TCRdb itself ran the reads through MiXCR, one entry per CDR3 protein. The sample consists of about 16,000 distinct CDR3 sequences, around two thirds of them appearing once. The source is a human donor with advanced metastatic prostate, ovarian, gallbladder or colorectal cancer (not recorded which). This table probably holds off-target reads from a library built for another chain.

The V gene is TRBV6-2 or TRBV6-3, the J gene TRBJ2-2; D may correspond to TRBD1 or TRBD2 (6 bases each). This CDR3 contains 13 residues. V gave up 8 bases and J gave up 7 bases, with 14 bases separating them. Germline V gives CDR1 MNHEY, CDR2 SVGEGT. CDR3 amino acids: CASLRGLGGELFF. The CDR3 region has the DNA TGTGCCAGCCTTCGGGGGCTTGGCGGGGAGCTGTTTTTT.

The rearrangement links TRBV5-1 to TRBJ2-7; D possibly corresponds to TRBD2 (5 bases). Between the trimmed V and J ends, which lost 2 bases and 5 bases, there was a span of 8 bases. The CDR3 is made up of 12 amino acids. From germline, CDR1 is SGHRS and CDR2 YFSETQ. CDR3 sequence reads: CASSFLGDEQYF. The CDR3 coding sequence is TGCGCCAGCAGCTTTCTCGGGGACGAGCAGTACTTC.

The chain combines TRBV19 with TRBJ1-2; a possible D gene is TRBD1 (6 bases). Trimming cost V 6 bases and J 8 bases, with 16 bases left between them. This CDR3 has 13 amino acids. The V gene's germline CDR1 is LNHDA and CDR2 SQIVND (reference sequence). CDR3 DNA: TGTGCCAGTAGGTTACAGGGTTTCGTCGGCTACACCTTC. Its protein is CASRLQGFVGYTF. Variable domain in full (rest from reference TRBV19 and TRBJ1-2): DGGITQSPKYLFRKEGQNVTLSCEQNLNHDAMYWYRQDPGQGLRLIYYSQIVNDFQKGDIAEGYSVSREKKESFPLTVTSAQKNPTAFYLCASRLQGFVGYTFGSGTRLTVV.

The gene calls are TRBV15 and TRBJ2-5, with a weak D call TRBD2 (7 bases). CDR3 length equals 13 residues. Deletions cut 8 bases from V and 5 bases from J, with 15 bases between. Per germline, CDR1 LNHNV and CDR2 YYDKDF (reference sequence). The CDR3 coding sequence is TGTGCCACCGGCCCGGGGGGCGCGGAGACCCAGTACTTC. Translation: CATGPGGAETQYF. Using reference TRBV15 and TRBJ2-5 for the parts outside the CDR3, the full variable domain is DAMVIQNPRYQVTQFGKPVTLSCSQTLNHNVMYWYQQKSSQAPKLLFHYYDKDFNNEADTPDNFQSRRPNTSFCFLDIRSPGLGDTAMYLCATGPGGAETQYFGPGTRLLVL.

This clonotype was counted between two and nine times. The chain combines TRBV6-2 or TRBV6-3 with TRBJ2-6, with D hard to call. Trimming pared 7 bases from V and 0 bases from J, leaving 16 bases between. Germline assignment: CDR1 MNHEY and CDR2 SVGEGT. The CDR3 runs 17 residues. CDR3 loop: CASTSQPSSSGANVLTF. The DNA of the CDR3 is TGTGCCAGCACGTCGCAACCGTCCTCCTCTGGGGCCAACGTCCTGACTTTC.

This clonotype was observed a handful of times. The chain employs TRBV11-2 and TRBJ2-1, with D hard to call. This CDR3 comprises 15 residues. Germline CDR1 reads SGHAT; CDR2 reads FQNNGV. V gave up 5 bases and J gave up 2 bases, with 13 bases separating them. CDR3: CASSSRISTYNEQFF. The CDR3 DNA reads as TGTGCCAGCAGCAGCAGGATCTCCACCTACAATGAGCAGTTCTTC.

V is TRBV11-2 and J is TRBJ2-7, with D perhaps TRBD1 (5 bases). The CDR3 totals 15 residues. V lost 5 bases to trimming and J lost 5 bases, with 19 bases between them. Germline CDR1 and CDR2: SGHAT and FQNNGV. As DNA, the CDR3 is TGTGCCAGCAGCCTCTGGGGCAGGGCGGACAACGAGCAGTACTTC. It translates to CASSLWGRADNEQYF.

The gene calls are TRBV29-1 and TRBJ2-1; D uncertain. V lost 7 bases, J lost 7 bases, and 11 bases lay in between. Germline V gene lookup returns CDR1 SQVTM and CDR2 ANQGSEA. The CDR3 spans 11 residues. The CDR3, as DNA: TGCAGCGCCAATTTCGGGAATGAGCAGTTCTTC. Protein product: CSANFGNEQFF.

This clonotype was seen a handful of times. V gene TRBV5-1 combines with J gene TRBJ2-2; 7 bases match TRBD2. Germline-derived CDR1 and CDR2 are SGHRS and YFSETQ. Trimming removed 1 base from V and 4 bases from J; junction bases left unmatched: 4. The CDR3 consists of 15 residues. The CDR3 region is CASSLTSGATGELFF. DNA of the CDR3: TGCGCCAGCAGCTTGACCAGCGGGGCCACCGGGGAGCTGTTTTTT.

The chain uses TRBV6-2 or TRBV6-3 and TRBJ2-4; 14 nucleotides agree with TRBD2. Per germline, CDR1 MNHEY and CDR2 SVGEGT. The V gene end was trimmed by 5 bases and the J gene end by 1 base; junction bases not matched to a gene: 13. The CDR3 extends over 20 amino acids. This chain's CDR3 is CASSEFGTSGRMVAKNIQYF. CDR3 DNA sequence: TGTGCCAGCAGTGAATTTGGGACTAGCGGGAGAATGGTGGCCAAAAACATTCAGTACTTC.

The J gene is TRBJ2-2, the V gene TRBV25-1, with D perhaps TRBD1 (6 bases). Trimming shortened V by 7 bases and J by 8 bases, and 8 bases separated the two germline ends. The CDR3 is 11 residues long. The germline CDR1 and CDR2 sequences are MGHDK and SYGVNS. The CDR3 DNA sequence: TGTGCCAGCATGGGACATGGGGAGCTGTTTTTT. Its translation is CASMGHGELFF. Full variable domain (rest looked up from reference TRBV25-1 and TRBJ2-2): EADIYQTPRYLVIGTGKKITLECSQTMGHDKMYWYQQDPGMELHLIHYSYGVNSTEKGDLSSESTVSRIRTEHFPLTLESARPSHTSQYLCASMGHGELFFGEGSRLTVL.

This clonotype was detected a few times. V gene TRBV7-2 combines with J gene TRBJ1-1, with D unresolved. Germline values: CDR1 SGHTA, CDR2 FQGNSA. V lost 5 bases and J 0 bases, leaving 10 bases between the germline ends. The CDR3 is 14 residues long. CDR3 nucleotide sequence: TGTGCCAGCAGCCAGTCCTCGTTGAACACTGAAGCTTTCTTT. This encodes CASSQSSLNTEAFF.

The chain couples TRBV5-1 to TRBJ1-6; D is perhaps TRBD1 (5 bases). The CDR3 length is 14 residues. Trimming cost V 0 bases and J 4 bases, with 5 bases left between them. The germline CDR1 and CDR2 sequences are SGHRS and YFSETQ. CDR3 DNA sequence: TGCGCCAGCAGCTTGGACAGGTATAATTCACCCCTCCACTTT. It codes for CASSLDRYNSPLHF.

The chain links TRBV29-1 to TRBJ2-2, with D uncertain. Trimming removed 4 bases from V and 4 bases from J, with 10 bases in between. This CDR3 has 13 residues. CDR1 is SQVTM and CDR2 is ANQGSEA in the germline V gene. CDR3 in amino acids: CSVAVTPTGELFF. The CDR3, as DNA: TGCAGCGTTGCTGTCACCCCCACCGGGGAGCTGTTTTTT.

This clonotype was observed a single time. CDR3 in DNA: TGCGCCAGCAGCTTGGCCGCGGCAGGGGGGGAGCAGTACTTC. Amino acid sequence: CASSLAAAGGEQYF. The chain has TRBV5-1 and TRBJ2-7; weak D call: TRBD1 (7 bases). Looked up from germline, CDR1 is SGHRS and CDR2 is YFSETQ. V was pared by 0 bases and J by 7 bases, with 14 bases between. The CDR3 length is 14 residues.

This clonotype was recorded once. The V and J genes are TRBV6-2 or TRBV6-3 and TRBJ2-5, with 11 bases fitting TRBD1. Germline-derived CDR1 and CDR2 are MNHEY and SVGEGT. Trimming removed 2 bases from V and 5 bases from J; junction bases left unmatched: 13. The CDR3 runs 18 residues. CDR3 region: CASSYPRDRGTNMETQYF. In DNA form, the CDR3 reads TGTGCCAGCAGTTACCCCCGGGACAGGGGGACGAATATGGAGACCCAGTACTTC.

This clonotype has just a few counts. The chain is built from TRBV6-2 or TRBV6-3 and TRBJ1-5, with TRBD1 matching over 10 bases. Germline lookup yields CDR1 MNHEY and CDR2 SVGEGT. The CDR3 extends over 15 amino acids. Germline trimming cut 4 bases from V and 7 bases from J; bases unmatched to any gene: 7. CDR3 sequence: CASSSGTGALQPQHF. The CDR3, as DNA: TGTGCCAGCAGTTCCGGGACAGGGGCGTTACAGCCCCAGCATTTT.

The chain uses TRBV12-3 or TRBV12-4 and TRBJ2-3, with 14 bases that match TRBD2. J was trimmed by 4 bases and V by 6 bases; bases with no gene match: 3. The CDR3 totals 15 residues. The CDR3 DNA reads TGTGCCAGCAGCCGGACTAGCGGGAGGTCAGATACGCAGTATTTT. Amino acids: CASSRTSGRSDTQYF.

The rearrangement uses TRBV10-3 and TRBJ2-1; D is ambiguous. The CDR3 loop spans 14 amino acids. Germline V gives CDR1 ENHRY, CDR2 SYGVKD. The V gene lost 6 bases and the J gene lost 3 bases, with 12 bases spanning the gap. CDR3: CAIRYSDIYNEQFF. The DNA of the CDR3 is TGTGCCATCAGGTATTCTGACATCTACAATGAGCAGTTCTTC.

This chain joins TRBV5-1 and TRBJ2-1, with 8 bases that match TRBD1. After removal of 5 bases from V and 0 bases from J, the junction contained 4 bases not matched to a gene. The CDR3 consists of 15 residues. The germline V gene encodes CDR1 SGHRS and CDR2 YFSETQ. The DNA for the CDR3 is TGCGCCAGCAGGTCCGGGACAGGCTCCTACAATGAGCAGTTCTTC. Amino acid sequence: CASRSGTGSYNEQFF.

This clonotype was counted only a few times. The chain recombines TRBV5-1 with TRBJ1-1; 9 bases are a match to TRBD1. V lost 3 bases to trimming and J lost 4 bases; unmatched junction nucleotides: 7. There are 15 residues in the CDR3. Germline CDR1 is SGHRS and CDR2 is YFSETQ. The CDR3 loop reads CASSSGTGPATEAFF. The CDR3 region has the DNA TGCGCCAGCAGCTCTGGGACAGGGCCGGCCACTGAAGCTTTCTTT.

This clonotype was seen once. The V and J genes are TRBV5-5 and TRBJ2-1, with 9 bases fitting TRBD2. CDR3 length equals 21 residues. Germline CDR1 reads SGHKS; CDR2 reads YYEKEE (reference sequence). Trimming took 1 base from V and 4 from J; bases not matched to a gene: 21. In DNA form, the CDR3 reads TGTGCCAGCAGCTTGACTCCATGGCGGGGGGGCCGCTCTGTTTCTTACAATGAGCAGTTCTTC. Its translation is CASSLTPWRGGRSVSYNEQFF.

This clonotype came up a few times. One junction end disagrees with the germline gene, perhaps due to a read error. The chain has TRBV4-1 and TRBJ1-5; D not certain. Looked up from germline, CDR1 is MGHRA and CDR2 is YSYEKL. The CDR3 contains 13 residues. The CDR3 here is CASSQVSNQPQHF. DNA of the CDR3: TGTGCCAGCAGCCAAGTCAGCAATCAGCCCCAGCATTTT.

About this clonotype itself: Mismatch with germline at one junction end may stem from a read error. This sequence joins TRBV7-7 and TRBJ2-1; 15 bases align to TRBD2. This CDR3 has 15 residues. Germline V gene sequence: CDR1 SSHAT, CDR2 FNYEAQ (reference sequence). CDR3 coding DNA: TGTGCTAGCAGCCGGACTAGCGGGAGGGACAATGAGCAGTTCTTC. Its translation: CASSRTSGRDNEQFF. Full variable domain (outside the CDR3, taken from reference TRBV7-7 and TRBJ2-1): GAGVSQSPRYKVTKRGQDVTLRCDPISSHATLYWYQQALGQGPEFLTYFNYEAQPDKSGLPSDRFSAERPEGSISTLTIQRTEQRDSAMYRCASSRTSGRDNEQFFGPGTRLTVL.

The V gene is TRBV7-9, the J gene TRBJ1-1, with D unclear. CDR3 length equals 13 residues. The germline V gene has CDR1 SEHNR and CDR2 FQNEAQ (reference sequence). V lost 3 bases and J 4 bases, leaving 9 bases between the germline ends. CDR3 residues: CASSFRAGTEAFF. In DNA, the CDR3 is TGTGCCAGCAGCTTTAGAGCAGGCACTGAAGCTTTCTTT.

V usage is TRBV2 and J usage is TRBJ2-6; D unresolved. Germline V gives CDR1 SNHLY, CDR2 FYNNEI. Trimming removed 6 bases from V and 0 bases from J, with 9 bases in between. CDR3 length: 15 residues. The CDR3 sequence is CASRTWNSGANVLTF. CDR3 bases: TGTGCCAGCAGAACGTGGAACTCTGGGGCCAACGTCCTGACTTTC. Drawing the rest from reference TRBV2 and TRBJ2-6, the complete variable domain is EPEVTQTPSHQVTQMGQEVILRCVPISNHLYFYWYRQILGQKVEFLVSFYNNEISEKSEIFDDQFSVERPDGSNFTLKIRSTKLEDSAMYFCASRTWNSGANVLTFGAGSRLTVL.

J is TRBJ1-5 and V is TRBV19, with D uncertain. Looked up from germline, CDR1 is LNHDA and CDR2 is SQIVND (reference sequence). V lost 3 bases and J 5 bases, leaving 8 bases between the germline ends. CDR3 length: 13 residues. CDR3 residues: CASSIGRDQPQHF. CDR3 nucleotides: TGTGCCAGTAGTATCGGAAGAGATCAGCCCCAGCATTTT.